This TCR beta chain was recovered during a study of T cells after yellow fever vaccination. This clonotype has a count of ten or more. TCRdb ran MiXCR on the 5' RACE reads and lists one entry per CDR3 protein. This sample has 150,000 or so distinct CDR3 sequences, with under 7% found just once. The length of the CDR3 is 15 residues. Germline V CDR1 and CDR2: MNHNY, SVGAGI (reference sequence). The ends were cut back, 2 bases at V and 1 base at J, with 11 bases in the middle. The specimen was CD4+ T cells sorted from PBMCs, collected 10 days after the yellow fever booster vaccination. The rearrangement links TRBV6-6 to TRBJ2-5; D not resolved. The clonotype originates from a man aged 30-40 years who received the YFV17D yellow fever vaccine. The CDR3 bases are TGTGCCAGCAGTTACGCCTCTCAACCCCAAGAGACCCAGTACTTC. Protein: CASSYASQPQETQYF.